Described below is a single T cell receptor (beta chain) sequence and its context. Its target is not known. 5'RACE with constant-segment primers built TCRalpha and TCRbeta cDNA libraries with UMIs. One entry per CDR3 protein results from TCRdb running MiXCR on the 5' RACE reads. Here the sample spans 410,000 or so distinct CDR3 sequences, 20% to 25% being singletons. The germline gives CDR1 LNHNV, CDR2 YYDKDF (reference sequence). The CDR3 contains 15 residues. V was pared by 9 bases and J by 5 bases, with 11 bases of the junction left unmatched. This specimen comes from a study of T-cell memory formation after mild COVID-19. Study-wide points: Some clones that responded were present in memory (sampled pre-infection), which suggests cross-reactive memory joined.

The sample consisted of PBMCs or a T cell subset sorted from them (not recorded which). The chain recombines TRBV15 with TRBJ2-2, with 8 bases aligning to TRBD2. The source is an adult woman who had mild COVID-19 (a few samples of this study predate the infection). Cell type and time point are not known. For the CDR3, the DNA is TGTGCCACGCGTCTGGAGCGGGGGTATACCGGGGAGCTGTTTTTT. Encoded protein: CATRLERGYTGELFF. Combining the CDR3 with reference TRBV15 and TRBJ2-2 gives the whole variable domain DAMVIQNPRYQVTQFGKPVTLSCSQTLNHNVMYWYQQKSSQAPKLLFHYYDKDFNNEADTPDNFQSRRPNTSFCFLDIRSPGLGDTAMYLCATRLERGYTGELFFGEGSRLTVL.